These T cell receptor beta chains were read from a single sample in a study of T-cell reconstitution after alpha-beta-depleted transplantation in children. TCRdb reprocessed the PCR reads via MiXCR and lists one record per CDR3 protein. The data hold approximately 200,000 distinct CDR3 sequences, with about 6% observed a single time. This material consisted of PBMCs, taken before TCRalphabeta/CD19-depleted stem cell transplant. Every receptor here comes from a girl under two years old with combined immunodeficiency, due to receive a stem cell transplant. Each CDR3 is given with its conserved first and last residue. D genes are given only for firm matches. Clone size is shown for a subset of rows, as once, few, many or a class of expanded clone.

TRBV20-1	TRBJ2-7	many	.	TGCAGTGCCCAGAACCCTGTACAGCACGAGCAGTACTTC	CSAQNPVQHEQYF
TRBV12-3/TRBV12-4	TRBJ2-1	many	TRBD2	TGTGCCAGCAGTTTTGGACTAGCGGTTTCCTACAATGAGCAGTTCTTC	CASSFGLAVSYNEQFF
TRBV12-3/TRBV12-4	TRBJ2-5	many	TRBD2	TGTGCCAGCAGTTTAGCGGGACTAGCGGCACAAGAGACCCAGTACTTC	CASSLAGLAAQETQYF
TRBV29-1	TRBJ1-1	many	.	TGCAGCGGCCAAGACTGGGTGAACACTGAAGCTTTCTTT	CSGQDWVNTEAFF
TRBV21-1	TRBJ2-2	many	.	TGTGCCAGCAGCAAAGATAATTTGGCCGATCGGTATACCGGGGAGCTGTTTTTT	CASSKDNLADRYTGELFF
TRBV24-1	TRBJ2-2	many	.	TGTGCCACCAGTCCTGGGACCGGGGAGCTGTTTTTT	CATSPGTGELFF
TRBV20-1	TRBJ2-1	many	TRBD2	TGCAGTGCTAATAGCGGGAGGGCGAATGAGCAGTTCTTC	CSANSGRANEQFF
TRBV5-1	TRBJ2-7	many	.	TGCGCCAGCAGCGAAGGCTACGAGCAGTACTTC	CASSEGYEQYF
TRBV7-2	TRBJ2-1	many	.	TGTGCCAGCAGCTTTGTCGACAATGAGCAGTTCTTC	CASSFVDNEQFF
TRBV2	TRBJ2-1	many	TRBD2	TGTGCCAGCAGTGAGGAGAGAGTAGCGGGAAATGAGCAGTTCTTC	CASSEERVAGNEQFF
TRBV29-1	TRBJ2-7	many	TRBD1	TGCAGCATTGGACAGGGTGGAGCCTACGAGCAGTACTTC	CSIGQGGAYEQYF
TRBV7-2	TRBJ2-3	many	.	TGTGCCAGCAGCCCTAGGCCCTTGGAGGGGCAGTATTTT	CASSPRPLEGQYF
TRBV14	TRBJ1-1	many	.	TGTGCCAGCAGCCTGGCCCTTCGTGGCACTGAAGCTTTCTTT	CASSLALRGTEAFF
TRBV6-2/TRBV6-3	TRBJ2-1	few	TRBD2	TGTGCCAGCAGTTACTCGGCGGGGGGGCCTTATGAGCAGTTCTTC	CASSYSAGGPYEQFF
TRBV20-1	TRBJ2-5	many	TRBD2	TGCAGTGCTAGAGATAGGAGCGGCGGGGGATCCGCGGAGACCCAGTACTTC	CSARDRSGGGSAETQYF
TRBV28	TRBJ1-1	many	.	TGTGCCAGCCCTTTCTGGGGAGACAGGTTGGAGGACACTGAAGCTTTCTTT	CASPFWGDRLEDTEAFF
TRBV18	TRBJ2-3	many	.	TGTGCCAGCTCACGAACAGATACGCAGTATTTT	CASSRTDTQYF
TRBV29-1	TRBJ1-1	many	.	TGCAGCGTTGTGTGGGGAGGGGGATTGAACACTGAAGCTTTCTTT	CSVVWGGGLNTEAFF
TRBV20-1	TRBJ2-7	many	.	TGCAGTGCTAGATTGGTGAAAGTGAGCTCCTACGAGCAGTACTTC	CSARLVKVSSYEQYF
TRBV7-9	TRBJ1-2	.	.	TGTGCCAGCACCTACCCGGAGGGGGTTAATCATGGCTACACCTTC	CASTYPEGVNHGYTF
TRBV4-3	TRBJ2-3	few	TRBD1	TGCGCCAGCAGCCCCCTGACAGGGCCCCCCACAGATACGCAGTATTTT	CASSPLTGPPTDTQYF
TRBV10-3	TRBJ2-7	few	.	TGTGCCACGGCGGGGAAGGCAGGGACGCACGAGCAGTACTTC	CATAGKAGTHEQYF
TRBV4-2	TRBJ2-7	few	.	TGTGCCAGCAGCCCCGGGACTGGCGGACCCCCCTACGAGCGGTACTTC	CASSPGTGGPPYERYF